This TCR beta chain was recovered during a study of blood T cell repertoires in COVID-19. This clone was counted a single time. Only in-frame clones appear in the TCRdb table, and some are missing; sequencing was by immunoSEQ multiplex PCR. Altogether hundreds of thousands of clones are present, approximately 90% being singletons, with the ten largest covering around 0.87%. V gave up 1 base and J gave up 7 bases; unmatched junction bases: 10. The CDR3 loop spans 17 amino acids. The germline V gene has CDR1 MGHRA and CDR2 YSYEKL. This TCR derives from a man in his forties or fifties who had been exposed to COVID-19. V gene TRBV4-1 combines with J gene TRBJ1-6; 7 bases map to TRBD1. The sequenced sample was PBMCs or T cells enriched from blood (not recorded which). Here the CDR3 reads CASSQGPAGGRNSPLHF. The CDR3 DNA is TGCGCCAGCAGCCAAGGGCCAGCAGGGGGTAGAAATTCACCCCTCCACTTT.